The rows below give T cell receptor beta chains drawn from one sample of a study of technical replicates of blood from a few donors. Using immunoSEQ multiplex PCR, the repertoire was profiled, and TCRdb retains in-frame clones only, with some absent. The sample lists some 93,000 clones; 95% were seen once. Sequencing used T cells isolated from PBMCs. All receptors derive from a human donor in good health. Each CDR3 is given with its conserved first and last residue.

16	TRBV7-8	TRBJ2-7	CASTSRGDFSSYEQYF
14	TRBV28	TRBJ2-1	CASSLHGGAGEQFF
17	TRBV9	TRBJ2-5	CASSVALGLRSQETQYF
14	TRBV4-1	TRBJ2-7	CASSVTGGVGEQYF
15	TRBV6-6	TRBJ2-1	CASGRGVSSYNEQFF
11	TRBV20-1	TRBJ1-1	CSARARLEAFF
16	TRBV5-1	TRBJ2-1	CASSRTGSGAGDEQFF
13	TRBV19	TRBJ2-2	CAGRAGGVGELFF
13	TRBV10-2	TRBJ2-1	CASKPGLNNEQFF
17	TRBV15	TRBJ2-2	CATSRAFAGGPSGELFF
11	TRBV20-1	TRBJ2-7	CSAPYIYEQYF
16	TRBV19	TRBJ2-3	CASSSGSGGASDTQYF
18	TRBV5-1	TRBJ2-2	CASSLTPGQFLTSGELFF
16	TRBV27	TRBJ1-4	CASSLEGRGINEKLFF
12	TRBV2	TRBJ1-2	CANLQGRAGYTF
16	TRBV7-6	TRBJ2-1	CASSLFRGTGWDEQFF
21	TRBV27	TRBJ2-7	CASSPFRYYIALGANSYEQYF
13	TRBV27	TRBJ1-1	CASSFTRVAEAFF
16	TRBV7-3	TRBJ2-1	CASSLLLAGVYNEQFF
14	TRBV18	TRBJ1-5	CASSPIQKSQPQHF
14	TRBV2	TRBJ1-5	CASSESRVYQPQHF
14	TRBV5-1	TRBJ1-1	CASSLDRGNTEAFF
15	TRBV15	TRBJ2-4	CATSREVLGGNIQYF
16	TRBV13	TRBJ2-7	CASSLVASGSEYEQYF
13	TRBV18	TRBJ1-4	CASSLDTNEKLFF
19	TRBV7-8	TRBJ2-7	CASSSALYLGTLLSYEQYF
14	TRBV18	TRBJ1-4	CASSPPGVFEKLFF
14	TRBV4-2	TRBJ1-1	CASSRTGAGTEAFF
16	TRBV2	TRBJ2-6	CASSLDRVSGANVLTF
15	TRBV7-7	TRBJ2-5	CASSLAPGNQETQYF
15	TRBV28	TRBJ2-1	CASSFSPGGPDEQFF
15	TRBV2	TRBJ1-2	CASSYLGQGDYGYTF
13	TRBV6-5	TRBJ2-5	CASSYPGEGPQYF
16	TRBV19	TRBJ2-6	CASNSGRSSGANVLTF
15	TRBV7-9	TRBJ1-4	CASTTGRWANEKLFF
13	TRBV4-1	TRBJ1-1	CASSPGQNTEAFF
15	TRBV9	TRBJ2-3	CASSVSGGRTDTQYF
13	TRBV29-1	TRBJ1-1	CSVYRGLNTEAFF
14	TRBV6-6	TRBJ2-7	CASSWGTGGSEQYF
14	TRBV5-1	TRBJ2-7	CASSLRTQGDEQYF